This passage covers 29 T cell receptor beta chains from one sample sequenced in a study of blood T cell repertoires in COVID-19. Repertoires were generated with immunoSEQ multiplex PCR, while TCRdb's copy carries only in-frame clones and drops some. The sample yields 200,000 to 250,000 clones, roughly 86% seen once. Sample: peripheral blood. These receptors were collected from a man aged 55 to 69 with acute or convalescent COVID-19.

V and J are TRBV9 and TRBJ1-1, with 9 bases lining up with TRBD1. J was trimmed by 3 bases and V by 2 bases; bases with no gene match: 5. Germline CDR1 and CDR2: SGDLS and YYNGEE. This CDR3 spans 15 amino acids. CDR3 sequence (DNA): TGTGCCAGCAGCGTCGGACAGGGGTGGGACACTGAAGCTTTCTTT. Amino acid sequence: CASSVGQGWDTEAFF.

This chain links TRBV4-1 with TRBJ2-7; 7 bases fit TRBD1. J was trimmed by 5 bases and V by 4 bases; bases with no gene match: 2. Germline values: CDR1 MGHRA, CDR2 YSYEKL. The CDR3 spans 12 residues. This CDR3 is CASSLQGNEQYF. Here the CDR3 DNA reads TGCGCCAGCAGCCTACAGGGGAACGAGCAGTACTTC.

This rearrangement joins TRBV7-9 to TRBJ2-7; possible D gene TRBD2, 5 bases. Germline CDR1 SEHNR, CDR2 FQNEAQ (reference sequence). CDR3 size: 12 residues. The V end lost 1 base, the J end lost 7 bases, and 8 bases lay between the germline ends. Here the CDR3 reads CASSLERPEQYF. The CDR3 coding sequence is TGTGCCAGCAGCTTAGAGCGGCCGGAGCAGTACTTC.

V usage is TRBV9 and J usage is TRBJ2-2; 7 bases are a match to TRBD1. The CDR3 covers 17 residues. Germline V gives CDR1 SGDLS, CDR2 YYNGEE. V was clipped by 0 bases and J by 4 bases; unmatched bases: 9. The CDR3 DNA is TGTGCCAGCAGCGTAGTCCCGGACAGGTTTCGCACCGGGGAGCTGTTTTTT. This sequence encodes CASSVVPDRFRTGELFF.

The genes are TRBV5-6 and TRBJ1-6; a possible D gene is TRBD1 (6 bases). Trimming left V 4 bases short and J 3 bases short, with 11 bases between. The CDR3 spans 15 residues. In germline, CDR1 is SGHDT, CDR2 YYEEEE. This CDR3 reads CASSNRANYNSPLHF. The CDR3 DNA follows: TGTGCCAGCAGCAACAGGGCGAACTATAATTCACCCCTCCACTTT.

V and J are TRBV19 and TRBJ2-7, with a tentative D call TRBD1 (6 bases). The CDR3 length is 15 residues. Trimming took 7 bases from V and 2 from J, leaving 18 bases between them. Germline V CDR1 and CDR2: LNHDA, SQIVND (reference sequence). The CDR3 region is CASTASGTPTYEQYF. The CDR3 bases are TGTGCCAGTACCGCCTCCGGGACACCGACCTACGAGCAGTACTTC.

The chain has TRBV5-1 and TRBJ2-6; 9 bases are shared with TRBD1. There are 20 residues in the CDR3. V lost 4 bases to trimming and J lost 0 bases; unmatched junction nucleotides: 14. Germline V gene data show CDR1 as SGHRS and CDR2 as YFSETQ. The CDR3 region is CASSRKITGGFSSGANVLTF. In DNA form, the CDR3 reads TGCGCCAGCAGCCGTAAAATCACAGGGGGCTTTAGCTCTGGGGCCAACGTCCTGACTTTC.

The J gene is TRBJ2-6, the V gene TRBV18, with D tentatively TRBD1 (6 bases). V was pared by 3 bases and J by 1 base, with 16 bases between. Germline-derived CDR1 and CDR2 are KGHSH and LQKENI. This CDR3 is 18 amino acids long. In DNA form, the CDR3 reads TGTGCCAGCTCACCCCTGGACAGCTTCGGGTCTGGGGCCAACGTCCTGACTTTC. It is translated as CASSPLDSFGSGANVLTF.

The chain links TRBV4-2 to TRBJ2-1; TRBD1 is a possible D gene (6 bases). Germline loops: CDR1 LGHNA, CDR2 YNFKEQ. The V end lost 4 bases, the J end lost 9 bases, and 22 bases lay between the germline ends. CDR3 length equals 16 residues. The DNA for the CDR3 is TGTGCCAGCAGCCTCCAAGAGGGGGTACGGGGCCCTGAGCAGTTCTTC. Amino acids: CASSLQEGVRGPEQFF.

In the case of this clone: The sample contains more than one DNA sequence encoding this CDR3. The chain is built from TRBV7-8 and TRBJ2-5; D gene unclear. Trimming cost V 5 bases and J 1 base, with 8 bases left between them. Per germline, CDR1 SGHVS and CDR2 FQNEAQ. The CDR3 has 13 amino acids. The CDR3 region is CASSPVSQETQYF. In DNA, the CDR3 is TGTGCCAGCAGCCCCGTTAGCCAAGAGACCCAGTACTTC.

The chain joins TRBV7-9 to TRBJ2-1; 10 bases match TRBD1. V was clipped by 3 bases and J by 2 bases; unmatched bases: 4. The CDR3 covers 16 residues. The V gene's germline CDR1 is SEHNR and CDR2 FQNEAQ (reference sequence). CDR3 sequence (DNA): TGTGCCAGCAGCTTGGGGGACAGGGGTCCCTACAATGAGCAGTTCTTC. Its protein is CASSLGDRGPYNEQFF.

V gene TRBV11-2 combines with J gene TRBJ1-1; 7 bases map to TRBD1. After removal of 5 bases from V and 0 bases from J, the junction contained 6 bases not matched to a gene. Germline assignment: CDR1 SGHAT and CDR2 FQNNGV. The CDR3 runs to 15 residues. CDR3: CASSTGTVVNTEAFF. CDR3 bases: TGTGCCAGCAGCACCGGGACAGTTGTGAACACTGAAGCTTTCTTT.

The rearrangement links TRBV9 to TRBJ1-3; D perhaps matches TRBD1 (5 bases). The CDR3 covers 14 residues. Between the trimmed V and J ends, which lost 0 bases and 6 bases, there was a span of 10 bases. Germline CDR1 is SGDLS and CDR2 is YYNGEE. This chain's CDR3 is CASSVGGTLNTIYF. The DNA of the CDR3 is TGTGCCAGCAGCGTAGGAGGGACTCTAAACACCATATATTTT.

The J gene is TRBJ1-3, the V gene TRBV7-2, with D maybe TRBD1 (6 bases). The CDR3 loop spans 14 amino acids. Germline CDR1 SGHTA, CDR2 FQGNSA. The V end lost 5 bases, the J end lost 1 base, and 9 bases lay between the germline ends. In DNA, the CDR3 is TGTGCCAGCAGCCCACAGGGATCTGGAAACACCATATATTTT. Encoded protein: CASSPQGSGNTIYF. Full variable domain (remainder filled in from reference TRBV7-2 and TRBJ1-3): GAGVSQSPSNKVTEKGKDVELRCDPISGHTALYWYRQSLGQGLEFLIYFQGNSAPDKSGLPSDRFSAERTGGSVSTLTIQRTQQEDSAVYLCASSPQGSGNTIYFGEGSWLTVV.

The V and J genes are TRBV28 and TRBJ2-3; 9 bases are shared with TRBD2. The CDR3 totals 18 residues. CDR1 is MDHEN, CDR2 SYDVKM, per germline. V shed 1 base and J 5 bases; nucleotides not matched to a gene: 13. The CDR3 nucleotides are TGTGCCAGCAGTTTATCTGTCGGGACTAGCCTCCTCGGAGATACGCAGTATTTT. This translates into CASSLSVGTSLLGDTQYF.

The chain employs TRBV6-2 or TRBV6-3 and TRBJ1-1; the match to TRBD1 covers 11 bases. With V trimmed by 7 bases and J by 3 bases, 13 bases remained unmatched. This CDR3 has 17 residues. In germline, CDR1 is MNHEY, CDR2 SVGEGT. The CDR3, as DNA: TGTGCCAGCACCCCCGGACAGGGGGCGAGTCGGGACACTGAAGCTTTCTTT. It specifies CASTPGQGASRDTEAFF.

CDR3 in amino acids: CASSPSIGGTGVGYTF. In DNA form, the CDR3 reads TGTGCCAGCTCACCATCTATTGGAGGGACAGGGGTTGGCTACACCTTC. V gene TRBV18 combines with J gene TRBJ1-2; 10 nucleotides align to TRBD1. This CDR3 has 16 residues. Germline V gene lookup returns CDR1 KGHSH and CDR2 LQKENI. The trim removed 2 bases at V and 7 bases at J, leaving 10 bases unmatched. Looking up the rest from reference TRBV18 and TRBJ1-2 gives the full variable domain: NAGVMQNPRHLVRRRGQEARLRCSPMKGHSHVYWYRQLPEEGLKFMVYLQKENIIDESGMPKERFSAEFPKEGPSILRIQQVVRGDSAAYFCASSPSIGGTGVGYTFGSGTRLTVV.

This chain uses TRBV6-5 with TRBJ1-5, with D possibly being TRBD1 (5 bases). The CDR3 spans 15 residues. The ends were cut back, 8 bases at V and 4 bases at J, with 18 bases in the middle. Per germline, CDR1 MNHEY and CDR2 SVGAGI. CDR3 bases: TGTGCCAGCCTGGGTCCCGTCGGGGGAAATCAGCCCCAGCATTTT. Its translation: CASLGPVGGNQPQHF.

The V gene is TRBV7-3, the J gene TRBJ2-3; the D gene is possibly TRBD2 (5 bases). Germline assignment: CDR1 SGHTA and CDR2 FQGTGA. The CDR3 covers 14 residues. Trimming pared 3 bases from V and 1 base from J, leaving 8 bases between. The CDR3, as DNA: TGTGCCAGCAGCTTCGGCGGGCGCACAGATACGCAGTATTTT. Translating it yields CASSFGGRTDTQYF. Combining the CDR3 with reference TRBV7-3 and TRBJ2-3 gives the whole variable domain GAGVSQTPSNKVTEKGKYVELRCDPISGHTALYWYRQSLGQGPEFLIYFQGTGAADDSGLPNDRFFAVRPEGSVSTLKIQRTERGDSAVYLCASSFGGRTDTQYFGPGTRLTVL.

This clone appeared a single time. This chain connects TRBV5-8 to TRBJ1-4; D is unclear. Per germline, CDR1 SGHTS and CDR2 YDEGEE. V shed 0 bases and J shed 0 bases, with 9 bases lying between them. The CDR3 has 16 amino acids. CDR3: CASSLAKLATNEKLFF. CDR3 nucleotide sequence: TGTGCCAGCAGCTTGGCCAAGCTTGCAACTAATGAAAAACTGTTTTTT.

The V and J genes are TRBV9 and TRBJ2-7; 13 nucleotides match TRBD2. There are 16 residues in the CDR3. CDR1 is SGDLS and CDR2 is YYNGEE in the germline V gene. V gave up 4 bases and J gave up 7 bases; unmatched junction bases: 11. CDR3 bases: TGTGCCAGCAGCCCTCACGTCGGACTAGCGGGGGTAGAGCAGTACTTC. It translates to CASSPHVGLAGVEQYF.

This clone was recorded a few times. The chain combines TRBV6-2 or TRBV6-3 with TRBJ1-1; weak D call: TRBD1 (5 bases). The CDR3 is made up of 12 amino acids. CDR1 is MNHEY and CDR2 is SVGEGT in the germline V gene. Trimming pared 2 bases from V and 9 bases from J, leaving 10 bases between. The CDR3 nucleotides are TGTGCCAGCAGTTACGCGGGACGGCAAGCTTTCTTT. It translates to CASSYAGRQAFF.

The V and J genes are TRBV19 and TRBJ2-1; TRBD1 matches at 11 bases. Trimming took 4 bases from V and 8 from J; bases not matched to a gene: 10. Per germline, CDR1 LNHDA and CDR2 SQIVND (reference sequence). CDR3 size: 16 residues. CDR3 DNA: TGTGCCAGTAGTACCATAGGACAGGGGGCGTTGGATGAGCAGTTCTTC. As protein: CASSTIGQGALDEQFF. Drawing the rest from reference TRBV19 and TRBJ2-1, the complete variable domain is DGGITQSPKYLFRKEGQNVTLSCEQNLNHDAMYWYRQDPGQGLRLIYYSQIVNDFQKGDIAEGYSVSREKKESFPLTVTSAQKNPTAFYLCASSTIGQGALDEQFFGPGTRLTVL.

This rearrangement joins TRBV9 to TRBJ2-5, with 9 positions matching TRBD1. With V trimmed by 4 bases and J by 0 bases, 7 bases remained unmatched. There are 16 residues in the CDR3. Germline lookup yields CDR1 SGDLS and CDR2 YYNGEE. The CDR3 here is CASSRAGQGYQETQYF. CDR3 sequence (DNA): TGTGCCAGCAGCCGGGCGGGACAGGGATACCAAGAGACCCAGTACTTC. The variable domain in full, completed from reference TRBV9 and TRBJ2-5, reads DSGVTQTPKHLITATGQRVTLRCSPRSGDLSVYWYQQSLDQGLQFLIQYYNGEERAKGNILERFSAQQFPDLHSELNLSSLELGDSALYFCASSRAGQGYQETQYFGPGTRLLVL.

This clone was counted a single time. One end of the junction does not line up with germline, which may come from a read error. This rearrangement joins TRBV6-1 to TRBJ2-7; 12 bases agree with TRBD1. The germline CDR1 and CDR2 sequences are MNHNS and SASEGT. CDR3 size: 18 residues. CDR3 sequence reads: CASREAGTGGERTYEQYF. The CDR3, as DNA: TGTGCCAGCAGGGAAGCCGGGACAGGGGGCGAGAGGACCTACGAGCAGTACTTC.

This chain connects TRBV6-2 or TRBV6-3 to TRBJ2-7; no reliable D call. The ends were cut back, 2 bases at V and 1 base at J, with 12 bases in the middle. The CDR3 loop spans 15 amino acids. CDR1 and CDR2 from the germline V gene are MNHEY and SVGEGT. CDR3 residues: CASSYVWRASYEQYF. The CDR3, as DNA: TGTGCCAGCAGTTACGTATGGAGAGCTTCCTACGAGCAGTACTTC.

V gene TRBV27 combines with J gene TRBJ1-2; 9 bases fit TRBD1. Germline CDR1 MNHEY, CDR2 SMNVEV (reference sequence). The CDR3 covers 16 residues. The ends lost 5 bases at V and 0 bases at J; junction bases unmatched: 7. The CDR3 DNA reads TGTGCCAGCAGTCGGGACAGGGTGGCCACTAACTATGGCTACACCTTC. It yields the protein CASSRDRVATNYGYTF.

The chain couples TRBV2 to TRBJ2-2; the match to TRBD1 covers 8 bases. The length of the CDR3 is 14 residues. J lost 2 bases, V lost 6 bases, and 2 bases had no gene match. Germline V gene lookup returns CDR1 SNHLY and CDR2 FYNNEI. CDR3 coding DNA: TGTGCCAGCAGGACAGGGGCTAACACCGGGGAGCTGTTTTTT. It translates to CASRTGANTGELFF.

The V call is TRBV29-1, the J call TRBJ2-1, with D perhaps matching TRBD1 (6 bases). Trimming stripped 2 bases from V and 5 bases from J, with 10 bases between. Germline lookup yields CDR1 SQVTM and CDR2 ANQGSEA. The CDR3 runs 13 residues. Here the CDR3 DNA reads TGCAGCGTTGAACTGGACAGAAACAATGAGCAGTTCTTC. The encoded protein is CSVELDRNNEQFF.